The 31 T cell receptor beta chains reported below all come from one sample, sequenced in a study of shared clonotypes between healthy human individuals. The assay was immunoSEQ multiplex PCR, and TCRdb's table has in-frame clones only and misses some. The data contain just over 2,000,000 clones, 95% of them singletons. The sample comprised naive CD4+ T cells sorted from blood. Subset: CD45RA+ positively selected. These receptors all stem from a man in his late teens or twenties in good health.

The CDR3 sequence is CAWSHARTGGSNSPLHF. In nucleotides, the CDR3 is TGTGCCTGGAGTCACGCCAGGACAGGGGGTTCTAATTCACCCCTCCACTTT. V usage is TRBV30 and J usage is TRBJ1-6; TRBD1 aligns across 10 bases. The germline gives CDR1 GTSNPN, CDR2 SVGIG (reference sequence). The CDR3 covers 17 residues. Germline trimming cut 2 bases from V and 6 bases from J; bases unmatched to any gene: 10.

The table lists this clone with a count of one. This chain uses TRBV30 with TRBJ1-5, with D maybe TRBD1 (5 bases). This CDR3 has 14 residues. The V and J ends lost 5 bases and 2 bases respectively, with 13 bases between them. Germline assignment: CDR1 GTSNPN and CDR2 SVGIG (reference sequence). CDR3 amino acids: CAWGRGGGNQPQHF. The CDR3, as DNA: TGTGCCTGGGGTAGGGGAGGGGGCAATCAGCCCCAGCATTTT.

The rearrangement joins TRBV30 to TRBJ2-2; D possibly corresponds to TRBD2 (5 bases). Trimming stripped 6 bases from V and 3 bases from J, with 5 bases between. The CDR3 consists of 11 residues. Per the germline V gene, CDR1 is GTSNPN and CDR2 is SVGIG (reference sequence). CDR3 sequence: CACGDTGELFF. CDR3 DNA: TGTGCCTGCGGGGACACCGGGGAGCTGTTTTTT. The complete variable domain, with remaining parts taken from reference TRBV30 and TRBJ2-2, reads SQTIHQWPATLVQPVGSPLSLECTVEGTSNPNLYWYRQAAGRGLQLLFYSVGIGQISSEVPQNLSASRPQDRQFILSSKKLLLSDSGFYLCACGDTGELFFGEGSRLTVL.

This chain uses TRBV4-1 with TRBJ2-7; 12 bases line up with TRBD2. The V gene's germline CDR1 is MGHRA and CDR2 YSYEKL. The J segment lost 7 bases and the V segment lost 4 bases, leaving 8 bases of the junction unmatched. CDR3 size: 15 residues. The CDR3 is CASSLRTSGEEEQYF. The DNA for the CDR3 is TGCGCCAGCAGCCTCCGGACTAGCGGGGAGGAAGAGCAGTACTTC.

This clone was seen just once. V is TRBV9 and J is TRBJ2-6; D unclear. Germline V gene sequence: CDR1 SGDLS, CDR2 YYNGEE. This CDR3 region has 15 residues. The germline V and J ends were trimmed by 0 bases and 0 bases, with 4 bases remaining between them. CDR3 nucleotide sequence: TGTGCCAGCAGCGTAGGTAACTCTGGGGCCAACGTCCTGACTTTC. This encodes CASSVGNSGANVLTF.

With regard to this clone: Other DNA sequences in this sample translate to the same CDR3. This sequence joins TRBV10-3 and TRBJ2-7; TRBD1 matches 9 bases. V was clipped by 0 bases and J by 2 bases; unmatched bases: 2. There are 15 residues in the CDR3. Germline lookup yields CDR1 ENHRY and CDR2 SYGVKD. CDR3 DNA: TGTGCCATCAGTGAGTCTACAGGGGGCCCCTACGAGCAGTACTTC. Amino acid sequence: CAISESTGGPYEQYF.

V usage is TRBV7-2 and J usage is TRBJ1-1; D possibly corresponds to TRBD1 (5 bases). This CDR3 spans 15 amino acids. Looked up from germline, CDR1 is SGHTA and CDR2 is FQGNSA. The V end lost 1 base, the J end lost 0 bases, and 9 bases lay between the germline ends. CDR3 residues: CASSLEGQMNTEAFF. The CDR3 region has the DNA TGTGCCAGCAGCTTAGAAGGACAAATGAACACTGAAGCTTTCTTT. Variable domain in full (rest from reference TRBV7-2 and TRBJ1-1): GAGVSQSPSNKVTEKGKDVELRCDPISGHTALYWYRQSLGQGLEFLIYFQGNSAPDKSGLPSDRFSAERTGGSVSTLTIQRTQQEDSAVYLCASSLEGQMNTEAFFGQGTRLTVV.

The chain has TRBV6-1 and TRBJ2-1; 8 bases line up with TRBD2. V lost 7 bases, J lost 4 bases, and 6 bases stayed unmatched. Germline V gene lookup returns CDR1 MNHNS and CDR2 SASEGT. This CDR3 is 14 amino acids long. The CDR3 DNA reads TGTGCCAGCAAGGCACTAGCGGATTACAATGAGCAGTTCTTC. This translates into CASKALADYNEQFF.

The chain joins TRBV7-9 to TRBJ2-7; TRBD2 might be the D (5 bases). This CDR3 is built from 14 residues. Between the trimmed V and J ends, which lost 1 base and 5 bases, there was a span of 12 bases. The germline gives CDR1 SEHNR, CDR2 FQNEAQ (reference sequence). CDR3 protein: CASSLVGVLDEQYF. DNA of the CDR3: TGTGCCAGCAGCTTAGTGGGAGTACTGGACGAGCAGTACTTC.

The count of this clone is one. This rearrangement joins TRBV6-1 to TRBJ2-3; 11 nucleotides agree with TRBD2. CDR1 is MNHNS and CDR2 is SASEGT in the germline V gene. The CDR3 runs to 17 residues. The trim removed 3 bases at V and 0 bases at J, leaving 5 bases unmatched. The CDR3 spells CASSEVSGGASTDTQYF. CDR3 coding DNA: TGTGCCAGCAGTGAGGTTAGCGGGGGGGCTAGCACAGATACGCAGTATTTT.

The V gene is TRBV6-6, the J gene TRBJ1-3; D is unclear. Trimming shortened V by 5 bases and J by 0 bases, and 11 bases separated the two germline ends. Looked up from germline, CDR1 is MNHNY and CDR2 is SVGAGI (reference sequence). The CDR3 consists of 15 residues. DNA for the CDR3: TGTGCCAGCAGTCGAGACTTCCTCTCTGGAAACACCATATATTTT. This sequence encodes CASSRDFLSGNTIYF.

The chain has TRBV5-5 and TRBJ2-5; 8 bases are shared with TRBD1. V was clipped by 1 base and J by 4 bases; unmatched bases: 9. The length of the CDR3 is 16 residues. CDR1 is SGHKS and CDR2 is YYEKEE in the germline V gene (reference sequence). CDR3 in amino acids: CASSLPGTGPSETQYF. As DNA, the CDR3 is TGTGCCAGCAGCTTGCCCGGGACAGGTCCATCAGAGACCCAGTACTTC.

On this clone itself: This specimen includes other DNA sequences encoding the same CDR3. This chain joins TRBV20-1 and TRBJ2-1; D not resolved. This CDR3 contains 10 residues. Germline CDR1 and CDR2: DFQATT and SNEGSKA (reference sequence). Trimming removed 7 bases from V and 6 bases from J, with 7 bases in between. CDR3: CSGSGNEQFF. The CDR3 DNA sequence: TGCAGTGGGTCTGGCAATGAGCAGTTCTTC.

J is TRBJ1-1 and V is TRBV6-4; D gene unclear. In germline, CDR1 is MRHNA, CDR2 SNTAGT. This CDR3 is 15 amino acids long. V was cut by 6 bases and J by 5 bases, with 19 bases left in between. CDR3 in amino acids: CASSPVAGVSTEAFF. The CDR3 nucleotides read TGTGCCAGCAGCCCAGTCGCCGGGGTGTCTACTGAAGCTTTCTTT.

The rearrangement links TRBV11-3 to TRBJ1-1; 8 bases agree with TRBD1. J gave up 0 bases and V 5 bases, and 8 bases lay outside the gene matches. Germline-derived CDR1 and CDR2 are SGHNT and YENEEA. The CDR3 is made up of 16 amino acids. The CDR3 coding sequence is TGTGCCAGCAGCCTTGGACAGGGCTTCATGAACACTGAAGCTTTCTTT. Protein sequence: CASSLGQGFMNTEAFF. Drawing the rest from reference TRBV11-3 and TRBJ1-1, the complete variable domain is EAGVVQSPRYKIIEKKQPVAFWCNPISGHNTLYWYLQNLGQGPELLIRYENEEAVDDSQLPKDRFSAERLKGVDSTLKIQPAELGDSAVYLCASSLGQGFMNTEAFFGQGTRLTVV.

The chain joins TRBV28 to TRBJ1-2, with no clear D. Germline V gene sequence: CDR1 MDHEN, CDR2 SYDVKM. The CDR3 is made up of 13 amino acids. V shed 3 bases and J shed 4 bases, with 9 bases lying between them. In nucleotides, the CDR3 is TGTGCCAGCAGTTTCAGCCACACCTATGGCTACACCTTC. Translating gives CASSFSHTYGYTF.

The V gene is TRBV7-9, the J gene TRBJ2-7, with TRBD1 matching 8 bases. V shed 4 bases and J 3 bases; nucleotides not matched to a gene: 5. CDR1 and CDR2 (germline): SEHNR, FQNEAQ (reference sequence). The CDR3 is 14 amino acids. The CDR3 is CASSSGRGLYEQYF. The CDR3 DNA follows: TGTGCCAGCAGCTCGGGCAGGGGGCTCTACGAGCAGTACTTC.

This clone was detected a few times. The chain links TRBV5-1 to TRBJ1-2; D is unclear. Germline V gene lookup returns CDR1 SGHRS and CDR2 YFSETQ. Deletions cut 0 bases from V and 6 bases from J, with 12 bases between. There are 14 residues in the CDR3. DNA for the CDR3: TGCGCCAGCAGCTTGGTGATGGCGGCCGATGGCTACACCTTC. It specifies CASSLVMAADGYTF.

This clone has only one observation. The rearrangement links TRBV7-9 to TRBJ1-2, with 8 bases lining up with TRBD1. CDR1 is SEHNR and CDR2 is FQNEAQ in the germline V gene (reference sequence). Trimming at V came to 5 bases and at J to 8 bases, leaving 19 bases not matched to a gene. This CDR3 has 17 amino acids. The DNA of the CDR3 is TGTGCCAGCAGCCCGTACGTGGAGGGACAGGACAAGGAAGGCTACACCTTC. This codes for CASSPYVEGQDKEGYTF. The whole variable domain, filled in from reference TRBV7-9 and TRBJ1-2, reads DTGVSQNPRHKITKRGQNVTFRCDPISEHNRLYWYRQTLGQGPEFLTYFQNEAQLEKSRLLSDRFSAERPKGSFSTLEIQRTEQGDSAMYLCASSPYVEGQDKEGYTFGSGTRLTVV.

The chain employs TRBV2 and TRBJ2-3; tentatively, D is TRBD2 (6 bases). V lost 5 bases, J lost 2 bases, and 11 bases lay in between. Germline lookup yields CDR1 SNHLY and CDR2 FYNNEI. The CDR3 covers 14 residues. CDR3 nucleotides: TGTGCCAGCAGTCCATGGGACTCCACAGATACGCAGTATTTT. Encoded protein: CASSPWDSTDTQYF. The full variable domain, with the rest looked up from reference TRBV2 and TRBJ2-3, is EPEVTQTPSHQVTQMGQEVILRCVPISNHLYFYWYRQILGQKVEFLVSFYNNEISEKSEIFDDQFSVERPDGSNFTLKIRSTKLEDSAMYFCASSPWDSTDTQYFGPGTRLTVL.

The V and J genes are TRBV29-1 and TRBJ2-4; no firm D call. Trimming pared 4 bases from V and 0 bases from J, leaving 16 bases between. The CDR3 loop spans 16 amino acids. CDR1 and CDR2 from the germline V gene are SQVTM and ANQGSEA. The CDR3 bases are TGCAGCGTTGGATTAGATTCCTCCCTAGCCAAAAACATTCAGTACTTC. Its translation: CSVGLDSSLAKNIQYF.

The chain uses TRBV5-4 and TRBJ2-7; tentative D call: TRBD2 (6 bases). Trimming stripped 0 bases from V and 5 bases from J, with 15 bases between. This CDR3 is 15 amino acids long. CDR1 is SGHNT, CDR2 YYREEE, per germline (reference sequence). The CDR3 region has the DNA TGTGCCAGCAGCTTGGAGTCCGCAGGGAGGAACGAGCAGTACTTC. Amino acid sequence: CASSLESAGRNEQYF.

In nucleotides, the CDR3 is TGTGCCAGCAGCTTGGTCGGAGGCGCAAGCAATCAGCCCCAGCATTTT. Its translation: CASSLVGGASNQPQHF. The chain recombines TRBV5-6 with TRBJ1-5; unclear D gene. The CDR3 extends over 16 amino acids. The V and J ends lost 0 bases and 1 base respectively, with 11 bases between them. The germline CDR1 and CDR2 sequences are SGHDT and YYEEEE.

The chain combines TRBV2 with TRBJ2-3; no definite D call. Trimming shortened V by 5 bases and J by 11 bases, and 14 bases separated the two germline ends. Germline CDR1 SNHLY, CDR2 FYNNEI. This CDR3 region has 12 residues. In nucleotides, the CDR3 is TGTGCCAGCAGTTCAACTACCAAGGGGCAGTATTTT. The encoded protein is CASSSTTKGQYF. The variable domain in full, with the rest retrieved from reference TRBV2 and TRBJ2-3, is EPEVTQTPSHQVTQMGQEVILRCVPISNHLYFYWYRQILGQKVEFLVSFYNNEISEKSEIFDDQFSVERPDGSNFTLKIRSTKLEDSAMYFCASSSTTKGQYFGPGTRLTVL.

The count of this clone is one. The rearrangement uses TRBV6-5 and TRBJ1-2; the match to TRBD1 covers 7 bases. The germline gives CDR1 MNHEY, CDR2 SVGAGI. This CDR3 spans 14 amino acids. The junction had 10 bases not matched to a gene; V was cut back by 5 bases and J by 7 bases. The chain's CDR3 is CASSHLQGQGGYTF. The CDR3 DNA sequence: TGTGCCAGCAGTCATCTACAGGGGCAGGGTGGCTACACCTTC.

The V call is TRBV18, the J call TRBJ2-7; D gene ambiguous. Germline V gene sequence: CDR1 KGHSH, CDR2 LQKENI. The CDR3 loop spans 17 amino acids. Trimming left V 3 bases short and J 0 bases short, with 18 bases between. In nucleotides, the CDR3 is TGTGCCAGCTCACCCCTCTATCAGCGCCAAAGCTCCTACGAGCAGTACTTC. The encoded protein is CASSPLYQRQSSYEQYF. Combining the CDR3 with reference TRBV18 and TRBJ2-7 gives the whole variable domain NAGVMQNPRHLVRRRGQEARLRCSPMKGHSHVYWYRQLPEEGLKFMVYLQKENIIDESGMPKERFSAEFPKEGPSILRIQQVVRGDSAAYFCASSPLYQRQSSYEQYFGPGTRLTVT.

This chain links TRBV10-3 with TRBJ2-2, with TRBD2 matching 11 bases. Germline V gives CDR1 ENHRY, CDR2 SYGVKD. The trim removed 10 bases at V and 4 bases at J, leaving 17 bases unmatched. The CDR3 is 18 residues long. CDR3 nucleotides: TGTGCCAGAGCCCTAGCGGGGGGTCCGGGCGTAGGCACCGGGGAGCTGTTTTTT. As protein: CARALAGGPGVGTGELFF.

This chain uses TRBV5-8 with TRBJ1-6; tentatively, D is TRBD1 (5 bases). Germline CDR1 SGHTS, CDR2 YDEGEE. This CDR3 spans 13 amino acids. Trimming removed 5 bases from V and 9 bases from J, with 12 bases in between. CDR3 nucleotides: TGTGCCAGCAGGGGGCAGGGAGGTTCACCCCTCCACTTT. Its translation: CASRGQGGSPLHF. Together with reference TRBV5-8 and TRBJ1-6, the CDR3 gives the full variable domain: EAGVTQSPTHLIKTRGQQATLRCSPISGHTSVYWYQQALGLGLQFLLWYDEGEERNRGNFPPRFSGRQFPNYSSELNVNALELEDSALYLCASRGQGGSPLHFGNGTRLTVT.

Turning to this clone: One end of the junction fails to match germline, which may point to a read error. The rearrangement joins TRBV27 to TRBJ2-7; either TRBD1 or TRBD2 may fit D (5 bases each). The CDR3 loop spans 15 amino acids. Germline loops: CDR1 MNHEY, CDR2 SMNVEV (reference sequence). CDR3 coding DNA: TGTGCCGGCAGGCCCGATCGGGACCTCTCCTACGAGCAGTACTTC. This codes for CAGRPDRDLSYEQYF.

The rearrangement uses TRBV6-6 and TRBJ2-4; D remains unclear. The CDR3 sequence is 12 residues long. Germline-derived CDR1 and CDR2 are MNHNY and SVGAGI (reference sequence). Trimming took 7 bases from V and 5 from J, leaving 9 bases between them. The CDR3 DNA reads TGTGCCAGCAAGGAAGGGCAAAACATTCAGTACTTC. Protein sequence: CASKEGQNIQYF.

The rearrangement links TRBV30 to TRBJ1-2; D is unresolved. This CDR3 comprises 14 residues. In germline, CDR1 is GTSNPN, CDR2 SVGIG (reference sequence). The V end lost 0 bases, the J end lost 1 base, and 9 bases lay between the germline ends. DNA of the CDR3: TGTGCCTGGAGTGTACGGAGTATTAACTATGGCTACACCTTC. Encoded protein: CAWSVRSINYGYTF.